The text below deals with one T cell receptor (beta chain). Its antigen is not identified. These data come from a study of OX40 agonist ivuxolimab in advanced cancers. Across the whole study: Ivuxolimab, an agonist antibody against OX40 (CD134), was given to patients. Aged 23 to 79 with a mean of 60 years, they were almost 85% male.

Only in-frame clones appear in the TCRdb table, and some are missing; sequencing was by immunoSEQ multiplex PCR. The table records 25,000 to 30,000 clones, around 80% of them present only once. The CDR3 length is 13 residues. The V and J ends lost 0 bases and 7 bases respectively, with 7 bases between them. CDR1 SGHAT and CDR2 FQNNGV come from the germline V gene. Findings and caveats of the study: Also present in some nonresponders was a low level of normalized T-cell clonal expansion. The authors did not determine the antigen specificity of the expanded peripheral T cells.

The material was CD4+ or CD8+ T cells sorted from blood, obtained in a trial of the OX40 agonist ivuxolimab. The chain joins TRBV11-2 to TRBJ1-5; D is undetermined. This TCR derives from an adult with an advanced solid tumor such as melanoma, head and neck, liver or kidney cancer. CDR3 in DNA: TGTGCCAGCAGCTTAGAGTACGGACAGCCCCAGCATTTT. Translation gives CASSLEYGQPQHF.